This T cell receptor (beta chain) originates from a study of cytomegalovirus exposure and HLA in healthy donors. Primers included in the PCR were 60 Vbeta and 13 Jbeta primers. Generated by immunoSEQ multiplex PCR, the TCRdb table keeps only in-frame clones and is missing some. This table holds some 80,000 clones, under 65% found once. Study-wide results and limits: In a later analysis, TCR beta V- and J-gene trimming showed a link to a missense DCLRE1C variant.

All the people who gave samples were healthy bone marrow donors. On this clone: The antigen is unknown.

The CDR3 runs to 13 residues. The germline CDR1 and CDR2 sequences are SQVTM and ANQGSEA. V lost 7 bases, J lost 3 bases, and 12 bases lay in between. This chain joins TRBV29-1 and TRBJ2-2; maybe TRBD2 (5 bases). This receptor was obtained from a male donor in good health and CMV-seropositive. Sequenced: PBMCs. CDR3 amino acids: CSGAGLDTGELFF. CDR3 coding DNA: TGCAGCGGGGCGGGTTTGGACACCGGGGAGCTGTTTTTT.